This TCR beta chain was observed in a study of T cell repertoires in cytomegalovirus infection. Study context: A matching HLA type, together with CMV infection, was signaled by public TCR beta signatures. Study results and caveats: The cumulative frequency of public TCR beta families identified carriers of CMV plus the relevant HLA.

Many counts were recorded for this clonotype. As yet, its antigen is unknown. TCRdb re-called the reads with MiXCR, one entry per CDR3 protein. The table records about 76,000 distinct CDR3 sequences, about 4% of them present only once. This CDR3 region has 14 residues. Trimming removed 5 bases from V and 5 bases from J, with 15 bases in between. The germline V gene encodes CDR1 SGHTA and CDR2 FQGNSA. The clonotype comes from a human donor in good health (CMV status not recorded). Some clones in this sample may be carry-over from other donors' samples. The sample was PBMCs. This rearrangement joins TRBV7-2 to TRBJ2-5; possible D gene TRBD2, 7 bases. The CDR3 DNA reads TGTGCCAGCAGCAAGAGGGGGGGCGACGAGACCCAGTACTTC. Translated, it gives CASSKRGGDETQYF. The full variable domain, completed using reference TRBV7-2 and TRBJ2-5, is GAGVSQSPSNKVTEKGKDVELRCDPISGHTALYWYRQSLGQGLEFLIYFQGNSAPDKSGLPSDRFSAERTGGSVSTLTIQRTQQEDSAVYLCASSKRGGDETQYFGPGTRLLVL.